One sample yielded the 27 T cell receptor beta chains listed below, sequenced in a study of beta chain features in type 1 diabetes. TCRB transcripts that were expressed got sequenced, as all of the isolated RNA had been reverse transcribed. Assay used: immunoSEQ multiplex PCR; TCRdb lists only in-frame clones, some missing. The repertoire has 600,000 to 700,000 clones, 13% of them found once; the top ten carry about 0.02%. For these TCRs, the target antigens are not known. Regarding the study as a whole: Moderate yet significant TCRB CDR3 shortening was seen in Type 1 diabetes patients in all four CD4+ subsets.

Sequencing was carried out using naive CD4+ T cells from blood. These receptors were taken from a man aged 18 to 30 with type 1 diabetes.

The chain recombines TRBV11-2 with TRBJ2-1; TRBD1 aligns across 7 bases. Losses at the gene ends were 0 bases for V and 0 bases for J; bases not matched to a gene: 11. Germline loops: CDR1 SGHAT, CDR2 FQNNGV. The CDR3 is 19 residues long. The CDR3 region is CASSLDSGQDHYSYNEQFF. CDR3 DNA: TGTGCCAGCAGCTTAGATTCCGGACAGGACCACTACTCCTACAATGAGCAGTTCTTC.

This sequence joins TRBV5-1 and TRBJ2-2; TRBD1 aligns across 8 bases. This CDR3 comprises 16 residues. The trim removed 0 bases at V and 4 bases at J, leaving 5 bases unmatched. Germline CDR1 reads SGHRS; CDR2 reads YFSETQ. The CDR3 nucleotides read TGCGCCAGCAGCTTGGCGACAGGGGCCTTCACCGGGGAGCTGTTTTTT. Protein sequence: CASSLATGAFTGELFF.

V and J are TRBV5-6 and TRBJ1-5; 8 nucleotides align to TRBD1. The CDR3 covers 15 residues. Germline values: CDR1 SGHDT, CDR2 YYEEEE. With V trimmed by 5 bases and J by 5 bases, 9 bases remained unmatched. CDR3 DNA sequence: TGTGCCAGCAGGCGAAGCGGGACAGGATATCAGCCCCAGCATTTT. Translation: CASRRSGTGYQPQHF.

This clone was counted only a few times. The chain's CDR3 is CASSLVRSGYTF. Here the CDR3 DNA reads TGTGCCAGCAGCTTAGTCAGATCTGGCTACACCTTC. V gene TRBV7-8 combines with J gene TRBJ1-2; D not resolved. V was cut by 1 base and J by 7 bases, with 7 bases left in between. The V gene's germline CDR1 is SGHVS and CDR2 FQNEAQ. This CDR3 has 12 residues.

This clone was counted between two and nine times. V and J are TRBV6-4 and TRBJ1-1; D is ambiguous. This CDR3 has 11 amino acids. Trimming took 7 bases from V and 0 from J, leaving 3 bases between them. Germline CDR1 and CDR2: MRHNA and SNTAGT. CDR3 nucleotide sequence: TGTGCCAGCAAGATGAACACTGAAGCTTTCTTT. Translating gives CASKMNTEAFF.

CDR3 sequence reads: CASSQDLVGNTGELFF. CDR3 bases: TGCGCCAGCAGCCAAGATCTCGTGGGGAACACCGGGGAGCTGTTTTTT. The chain uses TRBV4-1 and TRBJ2-2; D not resolved. Trimming took 0 bases from V and 1 from J, leaving 9 bases between them. Germline lookup yields CDR1 MGHRA and CDR2 YSYEKL. This CDR3 region has 16 residues.

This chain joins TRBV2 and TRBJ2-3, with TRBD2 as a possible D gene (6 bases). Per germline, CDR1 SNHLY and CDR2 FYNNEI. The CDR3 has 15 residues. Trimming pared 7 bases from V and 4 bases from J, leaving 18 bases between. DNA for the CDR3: TGTGCCAGCACCGTTAGCGGAGACAAAGCAGATACGCAGTATTTT. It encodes CASTVSGDKADTQYF.

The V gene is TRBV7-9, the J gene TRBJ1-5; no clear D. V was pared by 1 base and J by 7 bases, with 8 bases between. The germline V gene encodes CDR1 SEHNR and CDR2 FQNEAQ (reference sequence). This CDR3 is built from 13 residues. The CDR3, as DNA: TGTGCCAGCAGCTTAGGCCTGAGGCAGCCCCAGCATTTT. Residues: CASSLGLRQPQHF.

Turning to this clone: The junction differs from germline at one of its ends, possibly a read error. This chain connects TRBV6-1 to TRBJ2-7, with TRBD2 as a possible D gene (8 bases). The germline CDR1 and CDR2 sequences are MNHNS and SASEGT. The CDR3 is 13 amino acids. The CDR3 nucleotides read TGTGCCAGCAGTGTTGGGCCGAGGGGGCGGGAGGACTTC. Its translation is CASSVGPRGREDF.

The CDR3 coding sequence is TGTGCCAGCAGCTTAGGGACAGGCATCTACTCTGGAAACACCATATATTTT. The encoded protein is CASSLGTGIYSGNTIYF. The chain recombines TRBV7-6 with TRBJ1-3; 7 bases line up with TRBD1. The CDR3 runs to 17 residues. V dropped 1 base and J dropped 0; count of bases not matched to a gene: 6. Looked up from germline, CDR1 is SGHVS and CDR2 is FNYEAQ.

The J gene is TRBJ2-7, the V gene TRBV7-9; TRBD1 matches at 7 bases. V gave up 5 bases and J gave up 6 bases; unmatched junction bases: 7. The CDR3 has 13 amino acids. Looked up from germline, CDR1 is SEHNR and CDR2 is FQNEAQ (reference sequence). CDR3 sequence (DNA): TGTGCCAGCAGCCGACCGACAGGGCTCGAGCAGTACTTC. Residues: CASSRPTGLEQYF. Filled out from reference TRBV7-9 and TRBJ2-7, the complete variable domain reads DTGVSQNPRHKITKRGQNVTFRCDPISEHNRLYWYRQTLGQGPEFLTYFQNEAQLEKSRLLSDRFSAERPKGSFSTLEIQRTEQGDSAMYLCASSRPTGLEQYFGPGTRLTVT.

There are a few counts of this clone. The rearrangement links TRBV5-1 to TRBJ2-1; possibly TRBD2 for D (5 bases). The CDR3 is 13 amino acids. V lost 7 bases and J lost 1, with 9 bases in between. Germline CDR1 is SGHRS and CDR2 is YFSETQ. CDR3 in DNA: TGCGCCAGCCATATAGCGTCCTACAATGAGCAGTTCTTC. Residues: CASHIASYNEQFF.

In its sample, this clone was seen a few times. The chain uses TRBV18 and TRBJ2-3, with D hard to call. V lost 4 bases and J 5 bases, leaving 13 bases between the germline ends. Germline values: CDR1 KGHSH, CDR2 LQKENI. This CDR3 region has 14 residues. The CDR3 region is CASSRPDPVDTQYF. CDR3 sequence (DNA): TGTGCCAGCTCACGTCCCGATCCGGTAGATACGCAGTATTTT.

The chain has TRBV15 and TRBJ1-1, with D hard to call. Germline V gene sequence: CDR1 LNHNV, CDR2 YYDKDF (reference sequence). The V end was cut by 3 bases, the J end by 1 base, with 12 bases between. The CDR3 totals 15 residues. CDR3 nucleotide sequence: TGTGCCACCAGCAGTGGGGAGGCAGGGAACACTGAAGCTTTCTTT. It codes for CATSSGEAGNTEAFF.

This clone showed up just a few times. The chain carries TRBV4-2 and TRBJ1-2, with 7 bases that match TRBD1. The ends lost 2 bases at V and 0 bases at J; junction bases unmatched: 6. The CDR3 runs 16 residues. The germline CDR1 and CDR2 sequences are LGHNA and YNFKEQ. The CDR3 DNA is TGTGCCAGCAGCCAATCGCGGGACAGCGCTAACTATGGCTACACCTTC. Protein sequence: CASSQSRDSANYGYTF.

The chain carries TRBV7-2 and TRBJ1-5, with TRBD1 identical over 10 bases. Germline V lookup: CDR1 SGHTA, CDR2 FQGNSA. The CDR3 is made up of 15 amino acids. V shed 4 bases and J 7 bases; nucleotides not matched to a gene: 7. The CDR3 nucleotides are TGTGCCAGCAGCTCCGGACAGGGGGAAACCCAGCCCCAGCATTTT. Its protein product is CASSSGQGETQPQHF.

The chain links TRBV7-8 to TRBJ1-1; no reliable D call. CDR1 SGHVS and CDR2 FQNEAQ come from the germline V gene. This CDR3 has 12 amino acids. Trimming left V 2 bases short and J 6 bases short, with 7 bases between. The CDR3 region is CASSLHGSEAFF. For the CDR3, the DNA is TGTGCCAGCAGCTTACACGGGTCTGAAGCTTTCTTT.

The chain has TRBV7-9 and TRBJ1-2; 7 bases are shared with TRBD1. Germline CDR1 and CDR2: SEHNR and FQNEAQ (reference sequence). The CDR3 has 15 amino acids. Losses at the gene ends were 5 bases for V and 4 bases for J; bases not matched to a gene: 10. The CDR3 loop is CASSQIGTDFYGYTF. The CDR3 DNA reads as TGTGCCAGCAGCCAAATCGGGACAGATTTCTATGGCTACACCTTC.

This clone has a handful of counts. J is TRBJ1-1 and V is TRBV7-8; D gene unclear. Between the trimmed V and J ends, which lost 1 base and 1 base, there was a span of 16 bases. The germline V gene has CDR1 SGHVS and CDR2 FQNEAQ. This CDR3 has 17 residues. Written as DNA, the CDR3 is TGTGCCAGCAGCTTAGTTAGGGTCTGGCGGAGGAACACTGAAGCTTTCTTT. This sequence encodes CASSLVRVWRRNTEAFF.

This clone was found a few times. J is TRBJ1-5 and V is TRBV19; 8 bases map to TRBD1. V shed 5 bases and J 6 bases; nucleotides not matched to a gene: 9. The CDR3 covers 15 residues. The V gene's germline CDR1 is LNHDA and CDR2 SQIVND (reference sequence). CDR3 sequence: CASSRGQGKGQPQHF. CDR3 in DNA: TGTGCCAGTAGTCGTGGACAGGGTAAGGGTCAGCCCCAGCATTTT.

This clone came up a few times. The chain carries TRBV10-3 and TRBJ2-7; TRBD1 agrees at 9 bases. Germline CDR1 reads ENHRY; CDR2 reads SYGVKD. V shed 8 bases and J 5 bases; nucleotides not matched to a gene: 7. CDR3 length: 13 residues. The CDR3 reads CAIGGGQGNEQYF. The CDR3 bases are TGTGCCATCGGCGGTGGACAGGGGAACGAGCAGTACTTC.

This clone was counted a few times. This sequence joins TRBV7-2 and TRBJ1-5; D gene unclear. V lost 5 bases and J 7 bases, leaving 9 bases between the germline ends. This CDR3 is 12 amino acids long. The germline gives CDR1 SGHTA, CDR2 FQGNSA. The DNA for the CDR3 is TGTGCCAGCAGCCTCGGGTCCCAGCCCCAGCATTTT. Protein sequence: CASSLGSQPQHF.

The CDR3: CAISDRLGDYQQEDTQYF. The CDR3 DNA follows: TGTGCCATCAGTGATCGATTGGGAGACTACCAACAGGAGGATACGCAGTATTTT. This rearrangement joins TRBV10-3 to TRBJ2-3, with D tentatively TRBD1 or TRBD2 (5 bases each). CDR3 length: 18 amino acids. Germline V gene data show CDR1 as ENHRY and CDR2 as SYGVKD. V shed 3 bases and J shed 6 bases, with 25 bases lying between them.

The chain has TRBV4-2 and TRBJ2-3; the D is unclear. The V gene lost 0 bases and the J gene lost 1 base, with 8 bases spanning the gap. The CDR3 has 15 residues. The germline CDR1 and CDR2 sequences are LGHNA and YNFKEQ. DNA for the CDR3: TGTGCCAGCAGCCAAGAATCGAGCGGCACAGATACGCAGTATTTT. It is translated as CASSQESSGTDTQYF.

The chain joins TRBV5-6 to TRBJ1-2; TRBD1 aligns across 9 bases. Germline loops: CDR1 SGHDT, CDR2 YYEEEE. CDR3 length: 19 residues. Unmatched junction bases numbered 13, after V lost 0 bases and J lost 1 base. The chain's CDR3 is CASSLANTYRGRINYGYTF. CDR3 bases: TGTGCCAGCAGCTTGGCCAACACCTACAGGGGGCGAATTAACTATGGCTACACCTTC.

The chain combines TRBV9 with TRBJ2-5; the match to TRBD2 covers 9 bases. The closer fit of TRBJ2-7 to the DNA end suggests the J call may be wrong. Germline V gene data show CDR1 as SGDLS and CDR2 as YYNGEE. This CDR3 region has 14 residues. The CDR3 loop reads CASSVGGTSSEQYF. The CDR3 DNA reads TGTGCCAGCAGCGTAGGGGGGACTAGCAGCGAGCAGTACTTC.

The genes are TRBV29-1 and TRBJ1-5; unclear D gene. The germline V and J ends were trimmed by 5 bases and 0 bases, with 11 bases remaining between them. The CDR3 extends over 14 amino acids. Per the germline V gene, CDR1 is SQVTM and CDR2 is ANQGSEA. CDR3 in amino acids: CSVSQESSNQPQHF. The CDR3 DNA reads TGCAGCGTTTCCCAGGAAAGTAGCAATCAGCCCCAGCATTTT. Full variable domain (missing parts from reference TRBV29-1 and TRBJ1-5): SAVISQKPSRDICQRGTSLTIQCQVDSQVTMMFWYRQQPGQSLTLIATANQGSEATYESGFVIDKFPISRPNLTFSTLTVSNMSPEDSSIYLCSVSQESSNQPQHFGDGTRLSIL.